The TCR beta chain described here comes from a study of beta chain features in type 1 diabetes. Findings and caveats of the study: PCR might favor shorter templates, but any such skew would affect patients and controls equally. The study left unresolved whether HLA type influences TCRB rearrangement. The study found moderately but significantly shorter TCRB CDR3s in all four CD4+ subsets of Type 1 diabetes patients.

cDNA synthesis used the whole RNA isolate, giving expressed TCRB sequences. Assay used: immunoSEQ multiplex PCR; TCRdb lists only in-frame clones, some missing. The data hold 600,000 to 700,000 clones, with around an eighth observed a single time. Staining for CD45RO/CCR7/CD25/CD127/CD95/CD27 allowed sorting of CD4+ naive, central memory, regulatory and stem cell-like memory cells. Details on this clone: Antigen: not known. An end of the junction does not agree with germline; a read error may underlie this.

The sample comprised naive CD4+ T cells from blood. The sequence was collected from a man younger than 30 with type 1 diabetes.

The CDR3 coding sequence is TGTGCCTGGTTTGTGGAGGATGGCTGCACCTTC. Protein product: CAWFVEDGCTF. The rearrangement links TRBV30 to TRBJ1-2; D gene uncertain. Per germline, CDR1 GTSNPN and CDR2 SVGIG (reference sequence). There are 11 residues in the CDR3.